Reported below is one T cell receptor (beta chain). This entry belongs to a study of blood T cell repertoires in COVID-19. Overall study context: Samples of COVID-19 (acute and convalescent) were obtained from the United States, Italy and Spain. T cells, B-cell-depleted T cells, or PBMCs supplied cDNA or gDNA.

Authors' analysis steps: How many nucleated cells were present was estimated from reference gene primer amplification. Assay: immunoSEQ multiplex PCR; the TCRdb copy retains only in-frame clones and omits some. V and J calls and clone size follow that table, whereas D and trimming were derived from the DNA. The sample records around 130,000 clones, 86% being singletons. The CDR3 length is 13 residues. J is TRBJ2-5 and V is TRBV1; the table's D call of TRBD2 was not tested on the DNA. TRBV1 is a pseudogene segment. Source material: peripheral blood. The TCR sequence derives from a man aged 35-49 years with acute or convalescent COVID-19. CDR3 DNA sequence: TGCACCAGCCTGATGACTAGGTGGGAGACCCAGTACTTC. It codes for CTSLMTRWETQYF.